This passage covers 22 T cell receptor beta chains from one sample sequenced in a study of blood T cell repertoires in COVID-19. Assay used: immunoSEQ multiplex PCR; TCRdb lists only in-frame clones, some missing. The repertoire holds 150,000 to 200,000 clones, with more than 85% as singletons. The sequencing sample was made of peripheral blood. The receptors shown here come from a man aged 18 to 35 with acute or convalescent COVID-19.

The V gene is TRBV28, the J gene TRBJ2-5; 11 bases fit TRBD2. The germline V gene encodes CDR1 MDHEN and CDR2 SYDVKM. With 6 bases clipped from V and 1 base from J, the junction kept 7 bases outside the gene matches. The CDR3 covers 16 residues. The CDR3 DNA follows: TGTGCCAGCAGCCCTAGCGGGGGGTTCCTCCAAGAGACCCAGTACTTC. This encodes CASSPSGGFLQETQYF.

This chain uses TRBV27 with TRBJ1-1; 9 bases are shared with TRBD1. Per germline, CDR1 MNHEY and CDR2 SMNVEV (reference sequence). V lost 5 bases to trimming and J lost 6 bases; unmatched junction nucleotides: 10. This CDR3 has 15 residues. CDR3 DNA sequence: TGTGCCAGCAGTCTGAAAACAGGGGGCTGGTCTGAAGCTTTCTTT. Amino acids: CASSLKTGGWSEAFF.

The rearrangement uses TRBV19 and TRBJ2-6; D is undetermined. This CDR3 is built from 15 residues. Germline CDR1 and CDR2: LNHDA and SQIVND (reference sequence). Between the trimmed V and J ends, which lost 1 base and 0 bases, there was a span of 4 bases. The CDR3 loop reads CASSIGASGANVLTF. The CDR3 DNA sequence: TGTGCCAGTAGTATAGGGGCCTCTGGGGCCAACGTCCTGACTTTC.

This chain uses TRBV4-1 with TRBJ1-5, with 12 positions matching TRBD1. Trimming at V came to 4 bases and at J to 6 bases, leaving 4 bases not matched to a gene. The CDR3 sequence is 15 residues long. Germline CDR1 MGHRA, CDR2 YSYEKL. Here the CDR3 reads CASSLGQGAVQPQHF. As DNA, the CDR3 is TGCGCCAGCAGCCTGGGACAGGGGGCGGTTCAGCCCCAGCATTTT.

The chain combines TRBV29-1 with TRBJ1-1; TRBD1 aligns across 11 bases. Germline CDR1 SQVTM, CDR2 ANQGSEA. The length of the CDR3 is 13 residues. Trimming took 7 bases from V and 1 from J; bases not matched to a gene: 2. The CDR3 nucleotides are TGCAGCGCCGGGACAGGGGGGAACACTGAAGCTTTCTTT. It is translated as CSAGTGGNTEAFF.

J is TRBJ2-5 and V is TRBV5-5; 7 positions match TRBD2. The germline V gene encodes CDR1 SGHKS and CDR2 YYEKEE (reference sequence). Losses at the gene ends were 4 bases for V and 1 base for J; bases not matched to a gene: 7. There are 15 residues in the CDR3. CDR3 amino acids: CASSPGGNPQETQYF. For the CDR3, the DNA is TGTGCCAGCAGCCCGGGGGGTAACCCCCAAGAGACCCAGTACTTC.

The rearrangement uses TRBV29-1 and TRBJ1-1; a possible D gene is TRBD1 (5 bases). Per germline, CDR1 SQVTM and CDR2 ANQGSEA. V dropped 6 bases and J dropped 8 bases, with 19 bases sitting between them. The CDR3 length is 13 residues. The CDR3 region is CSVTGGGWIEAFF. CDR3 nucleotides: TGCAGCGTAACCGGGGGGGGATGGATAGAAGCTTTCTTT.

V is TRBV24-1 and J is TRBJ1-2; 8 positions agree with TRBD1. The CDR3 is made up of 15 amino acids. V lost 1 base and J lost 4; bases outside the gene matches: 4. Germline V lookup: CDR1 KGHDR, CDR2 SFDVKD. The CDR3 bases are TGTGCCACCAGTGATTTAGGACAGGGCCCCTATGGCTACACCTTC. Its translation is CATSDLGQGPYGYTF.

The V call is TRBV5-4, the J call TRBJ2-1; 12 nucleotides match TRBD2. CDR1 and CDR2 from the germline V gene are SGHNT and YYREEE (reference sequence). There are 16 residues in the CDR3. With V trimmed by 4 bases and J by 7 bases, 9 bases remained unmatched. The CDR3 sequence: CASSPPLAGGRNEQFF. CDR3 nucleotide sequence: TGTGCCAGCAGCCCACCCCTAGCGGGGGGGCGGAATGAGCAGTTCTTC.

The chain combines TRBV6-5 with TRBJ1-2, with 9 bases aligning to TRBD1. This CDR3 has 15 residues. The germline V gene has CDR1 MNHEY and CDR2 SVGAGI. V dropped 6 bases and J dropped 7; count of bases not matched to a gene: 12. The CDR3 DNA reads as TGTGCCAGCAGGGGAGGGGGGACAGGGTTAGCTGGCTACACCTTC. Its protein is CASRGGGTGLAGYTF.

The chain carries TRBV5-1 and TRBJ2-7, with TRBD1 identical over 8 bases. This CDR3 region has 14 residues. Germline trimming cut 4 bases from V and 3 bases from J; bases unmatched to any gene: 6. Per the germline V gene, CDR1 is SGHRS and CDR2 is YFSETQ. The CDR3 DNA reads TGCGCCAGCAGCCCGGTAGGGACAGGCTACGAGCAGTACTTC. Translated: CASSPVGTGYEQYF. Complete variable domain (other parts from reference TRBV5-1 and TRBJ2-7): KAGVTQTPRYLIKTRGQQVTLSCSPISGHRSVSWYQQTPGQGLQFLFEYFSETQRNKGNFPGRFSGRQFSNSRSEMNVSTLELGDSALYLCASSPVGTGYEQYFGPGTRLTVT.

The chain carries TRBV3-1 (or the pseudogene TRBV3-2) and TRBJ2-3; possibly TRBD1 for D (6 bases). V lost 1 base and J lost 2, with 10 bases in between. CDR1 and CDR2 from the germline V gene are LGHDT and YNNKEL (reference sequence). The CDR3 sequence is 15 residues long. CDR3 nucleotides: TGTGCCAGCAGCCAAGTTCACAGGGTCACAGATACGCAGTATTTT. It translates to CASSQVHRVTDTQYF.

This chain connects TRBV4-1 to TRBJ1-1, with TRBD1 matching over 8 bases. Germline V lookup: CDR1 MGHRA, CDR2 YSYEKL. The CDR3 covers 17 residues. Trimming at V came to 1 base and at J to 1 base, leaving 8 bases not matched to a gene. The CDR3 reads CASSQVWGTGTNTEAFF. The CDR3 DNA reads as TGCGCCAGCAGCCAAGTTTGGGGGACAGGAACGAACACTGAAGCTTTCTTT.

This clone is a singleton in its sample. The gene calls are TRBV2 and TRBJ1-6, with 9 bases matching TRBD1. Per germline, CDR1 SNHLY and CDR2 FYNNEI. The junction had 5 bases not matched to a gene; V was cut back by 1 base and J by 10 bases. The CDR3 sequence is 15 residues long. CDR3: CASSEEQGARSPLHF. The CDR3 DNA sequence: TGTGCCAGCAGTGAAGAACAGGGGGCACGGTCACCCCTCCACTTT.

CDR3 region: CATSRDKNDRQSSYEQYV. The CDR3 bases are TGTGCCACCAGCAGAGATAAGAACGACAGACAGAGCTCCTACGAGCAGTACGTC. This chain joins TRBV15 and TRBJ2-7; D possibly corresponds to TRBD1 (5 bases). Germline CDR1 and CDR2: LNHNV and YYDKDF (reference sequence). The CDR3 runs to 18 residues. The V and J ends lost 0 bases and 0 bases respectively, with 18 bases between them.

The chain carries TRBV7-9 and TRBJ1-1; D not resolved. Germline CDR1 reads SEHNR; CDR2 reads FQNEAQ (reference sequence). V lost 6 bases and J 6 bases, leaving 20 bases between the germline ends. The CDR3 is 15 amino acids. CDR3 sequence (DNA): TGTGCCAGCAGTCTCAAAAGGGCGGGTATCCCTGAAGCTTTCTTT. Translated: CASSLKRAGIPEAFF. Full variable domain (missing parts from reference TRBV7-9 and TRBJ1-1): DTGVSQNPRHKITKRGQNVTFRCDPISEHNRLYWYRQTLGQGPEFLTYFQNEAQLEKSRLLSDRFSAERPKGSFSTLEIQRTEQGDSAMYLCASSLKRAGIPEAFFGQGTRLTVV.

The gene calls are TRBV3-1 (or the pseudogene TRBV3-2) and TRBJ2-1; a weak D match, TRBD2 (6 bases). Trimming stripped 11 bases from V and 0 bases from J, with 17 bases between. There are 15 residues in the CDR3. Germline values: CDR1 LGHDT, CDR2 YNNKEL (reference sequence). The CDR3 bases are TGTGCCGTCGGGGCTAGCGTCCGCTCCTACAATGAGCAGTTCTTC. Its protein product is CAVGASVRSYNEQFF.

The gene calls are TRBV7-9 and TRBJ2-3; a weak D match, TRBD1 (5 bases). V was trimmed by 5 bases and J by 4 bases, leaving 25 bases between them. The CDR3 length is 18 residues. Germline CDR1 is SEHNR and CDR2 is FQNEAQ (reference sequence). CDR3 in DNA: TGTGCCAGCAGCCCTGCTGAAGGGGCCAACGCAAATCCAGATACGCAGTATTTT. Its translation: CASSPAEGANANPDTQYF.

This clone was observed once. This rearrangement joins TRBV27 to TRBJ1-1; 7 bases agree with TRBD1. The CDR3 extends over 13 amino acids. Germline CDR1 is MNHEY and CDR2 is SMNVEV (reference sequence). The ends lost 5 bases at V and 5 bases at J; junction bases unmatched: 5. Written as DNA, the CDR3 is TGTGCCAGCAGTACAGGGGCGCGGACTGAAGCTTTCTTT. Translated, it gives CASSTGARTEAFF.

The CDR3 region is CASSGTLGAFF. CDR3 DNA: TGTGCCAGTTCCGGGACACTTGGAGCTTTCTTT. This chain connects TRBV19 to TRBJ1-1; D perhaps matches TRBD1 (6 bases). The V and J ends lost 8 bases and 10 bases respectively, with 14 bases between them. Germline V gene sequence: CDR1 LNHDA, CDR2 SQIVND (reference sequence). The CDR3 has 11 residues.

CDR3 DNA sequence: TGTGCCAGCAGCCTTGACAGGGCCGGGGGCTACACCTTC. Translating it yields CASSLDRAGGYTF. The rearrangement joins TRBV9 to TRBJ1-2, with 7 bases lining up with TRBD1. This CDR3 has 13 amino acids. V shed 4 bases and J 8 bases; nucleotides not matched to a gene: 8. Germline V lookup: CDR1 SGDLS, CDR2 YYNGEE.

The rearrangement uses TRBV10-3 and TRBJ1-2; the match to TRBD1 covers 10 bases. This CDR3 region has 13 residues. The germline CDR1 and CDR2 sequences are ENHRY and SYGVKD. The junction had 3 bases not matched to a gene; V was cut back by 5 bases and J by 6 bases. CDR3 in DNA: TGTGCCATCAGTCTGACAGGGGGCGATGGCTACACCTTC. This gives the protein CAISLTGGDGYTF.